The clone carrying this T cell receptor (beta chain) was seen only a few times. V was clipped by 8 bases and J by 9 bases, with 14 bases between them. The germline gives CDR1 MNHEY, CDR2 SVGAGI. The CDR3 has 13 amino acids. Libraries were prepared by immunoSEQ multiplex PCR; TCRdb keeps only in-frame clonotypes and omits some of them. The sample lists 250,000 or so clones; around 87% were seen once. The data belong to a study of blood T cell repertoires in COVID-19. Across the whole study: The study drew acute and convalescent COVID-19 samples from the United States, Italy and Spain. Sources were T cells, B-cell-depleted T cells, or PBMCs; the material itself was cDNA or gDNA.

This chain links TRBV6-5 with TRBJ1-6; TRBD1 might be the D (6 bases). This receptor was taken from a woman aged 70 to 79 with active or convalescent COVID-19. The sequenced sample consisted of peripheral blood. CDR3 region: CASGGRGGSPLHF. CDR3 bases: TGTGCCAGCGGGGGCAGGGGCGGTTCACCCCTCCACTTT.